This T cell receptor (beta chain) emerged from a study of CD8 T cells in Susac syndrome (dated by TCRdb to about 2019). Describing the broader study: The study used repertoire sequencing to test whether antigen drove CD8+ T cell activation and differentiation in Susac syndrome. The study compared CD8+ T cell repertoire clonality among over 9 healthy donors, 14 Susac syndrome patients and 15 multiple sclerosis patients. Study-wide conclusions, independent of this receptor: The TCR sequencing and HLA analysis was acknowledged to have included a relatively small number of individuals.

The CDR3 numbers 14 residues from cysteine through phenylalanine. Here the CDR3 DNA is all that survives: 42 bases in frame from base 1. Peripheral blood CD8+ and CD4+ T cells from healthy donors, Susac syndrome patients and multiple sclerosis patients were profiled by high-throughput TCR beta sequencing. Healthy donors were included as age- and sex-matched controls. CD8+ TEMRA cells were enriched by FACS, while bulk CD8+ and CD4+ T cells were purified by magnetic negative isolation. Blood was drawn into EDTA tubes, processed within 24 hours, and PBMCs were isolated by density gradient centrifugation. PBMCs intended for TCR sequencing were cryopreserved in liquid nitrogen and thawed later in a water bath at 37 degrees C. The sorted or isolated CD4+, CD8+ and CD8+ TEMRA cells had a purity of 90% or higher. RNA was extracted using the RNeasy kit, and about 0.45 to 1 ug of the RNA was reverse transcribed with random hexamers. TCR beta CDR3 regions were amplified with the immunoSEQ multiplex PCR assay covering 54 Vbeta and 13 Jbeta segments. To correct PCR amplification bias, a synthetic template baseline was used for both primer optimization and computational correction. Per the source publication's procedure: Only productive sequences were kept, with reads annotated to V, D and J genes according to IMGT and analyzed in immunoSEQ Analyzer. Clonality was computed as one minus Shannon entropy normalized by log2 of the number of productive unique sequences. For each patient and control, public and private clones were evaluated among the 100 most prevalent clones. A clone was defined as Susac-specific if it was absent from the healthy and MS cohorts, from approximately 980 published viral clones and from other ImmuneACCESS disease sequences. TCRdb passed the public sequencing reads through fastp at Q25 and MiXCR, retaining productive beta sequences. Entries that share a CDR3 protein sequence are merged under the most common genes and DNA. These V and J calls are TCRdb output, not the study's own analysis. For this sample the table gives about 84,000 distinct CDR3 sequences, of which 85% to 95% were detected only once. Clones ranked in the top ten supply 0.32% of the sample.

In the case of this clonotype: This clone's antigen is unknown. No quality values exist for individual bases; no much larger clone is one base distant.

Recombination linked TRBV21-1 to TRBJ2-7; TRBD1, the D gene given by the table, was not confirmed from the DNA. TRBV21-1 represents a pseudogene. The source is a human donor in good health. The material sequenced was CD8+ T cells from PBMCs. The nucleotides read TGTGCCAGCAGCAAAGGAGGGGCCGACTACGAGCAGTACTTC. It codes for CASSKGGADYEQYF.